This T cell receptor (beta chain) originates from a study of blood T cell repertoires in COVID-19. Across the whole study: Specimens from acute and convalescent COVID-19 originated in the United States, Italy and Spain. The analysed material was cDNA or gDNA that came from T cells, B-cell-depleted T cells, or PBMCs.

Authors' data handling: Reference gene primer amplification gave estimated nucleated cell counts. Repertoires were generated with immunoSEQ multiplex PCR, while TCRdb's copy carries only in-frame clones and drops some. The D gene and trimming were derived from the DNA, and the V and J assignments and clone size from that table. Here the sample spans approximately 280,000 clones, around 87% being singletons. Participant reports of clinical history set cohort assignment. V was shortened by 1 base and J by 4 bases, with 7 bases between the two germline ends. Germline assignment: CDR1 MGHDK and CDR2 SYGVNS. This CDR3 region has 13 residues.

This receptor was identified in a woman aged 18-29 years with acute COVID-19. Source material: PBMCs or T cells enriched from blood (not recorded which). The chain has TRBV25-1 and TRBJ1-2; D is perhaps TRBD1 (5 bases). CDR3 amino acids: CASSEWGGYGYTF. CDR3 DNA: TGTGCCAGCAGTGAATGGGGGGGCTATGGCTACACCTTC.